Described below is a single TCR beta chain sequence and its context. Measured with immunoSEQ multiplex PCR; TCRdb has only the in-frame clones, and not every one. The data contain some 64,000 clones, about 83% of them singletons. This specimen belongs to a study of T cell responses to AZD1222 COVID-19 vaccine. The length of the CDR3 is 12 residues. The V and J ends lost 8 bases and 7 bases, in that order; junction bases with no gene match: 10. From germline, CDR1 is SQVTM and CDR2 ANQGSEA. The input for sequencing was peripheral blood, taken on day 0 of AZD1222 vaccination. The TCR originated in an adult in good health. The rearrangement links TRBV29-1 to TRBJ1-1; TRBD1 agrees at 7 bases. This CDR3 is CSLRGRFDEAFF. The CDR3 DNA reads as TGCAGCCTGAGGGGGCGCTTTGATGAAGCTTTCTTT. Full variable domain (missing parts from reference TRBV29-1 and TRBJ1-1): SAVISQKPSRDICQRGTSLTIQCQVDSQVTMMFWYRQQPGQSLTLIATANQGSEATYESGFVIDKFPISRPNLTFSTLTVSNMSPEDSSIYLCSLRGRFDEAFFGQGTRLTVV.